This TCR beta chain emerged from a study of T-cell reconstitution after alpha-beta-depleted transplantation in children. Study-level findings and limits: Reportedly, only several hundred clones from non-depleted graft cells drove alpha-beta T-cell counts at about two months.

Unique molecular identifiers tagged the TCRbeta library. TCRdb re-derived calls from the PCR reads in MiXCR, one entry per CDR3 protein. The table has just over 200,000 distinct CDR3 sequences, around 7.7% seen once. CDR3 size: 19 residues. J gave up 4 bases and V 7 bases, and 15 bases lay outside the gene matches. The germline V gene encodes CDR1 LNHDA and CDR2 SQIVND (reference sequence). The sample holds many counts of this clonotype. Its antigen is not identified. This clonotype originated in a male patient aged 2-15 years who had a stem cell transplant for acute myeloid leukemia, so the T cells may come from the graft donor. The material was PBMCs, mostly from graft donor cells, obtained 360 days after TCRalphabeta/CD19-depleted stem cell transplant. The genes are TRBV19 and TRBJ2-2; TRBD2 matches at 13 bases. CDR3 sequence reads: CASTYGGQTSGRSTGELFF. In DNA, the CDR3 is TGTGCCAGTACCTATGGGGGACAGACTAGCGGGAGGAGCACCGGGGAGCTGTTTTTT.